This record covers a single T cell receptor beta chain. A quantity of 0.5 to 1 ug RNA underwent reverse transcription using random hexamers. Amplification of TCR beta CDR3 used immunoSEQ multiplex PCR across 54 Vbeta and 13 Jbeta. One entry per CDR3 protein, called by TCRdb with MiXCR from the immunoSEQ multiplex PCR reads. Of more than 75,000 distinct CDR3 sequences listed, around 93% were seen once; the top ten hold less than 0.35%. TEMRA cells were FACS-enriched, while CD8+ and CD4+ T cells were negatively isolated. The V and J ends lost 8 bases and 3 bases respectively, with 15 bases between them. CDR3 length: 14 residues. This specimen comes from a study of CD8 T cells in Susac syndrome.

This sequence originates from a human donor in good health. The sample consisted of CD8+ T cells from PBMCs. The chain carries TRBV23-1 and TRBJ2-3; D tentatively reads TRBD1 or TRBD2 (5 bases each). TRBV23-1 is given ORF status, its function remaining uncertain. The CDR3 region is CASVGLGGTDTQYF. The CDR3 bases are TGCGCCAGCGTAGGTCTTGGGGGAACAGATACGCAGTATTTT.